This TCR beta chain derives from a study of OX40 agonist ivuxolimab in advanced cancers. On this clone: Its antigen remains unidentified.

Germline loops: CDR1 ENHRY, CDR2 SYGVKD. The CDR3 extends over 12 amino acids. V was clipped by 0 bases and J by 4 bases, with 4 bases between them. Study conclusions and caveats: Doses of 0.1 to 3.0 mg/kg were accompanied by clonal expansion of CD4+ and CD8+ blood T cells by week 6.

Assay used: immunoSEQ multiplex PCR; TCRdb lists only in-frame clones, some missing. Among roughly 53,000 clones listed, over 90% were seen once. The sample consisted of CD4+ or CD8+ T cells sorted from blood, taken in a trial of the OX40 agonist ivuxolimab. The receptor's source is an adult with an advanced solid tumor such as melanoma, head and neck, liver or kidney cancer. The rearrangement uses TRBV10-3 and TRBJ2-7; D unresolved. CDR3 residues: CAISESSYEQYF. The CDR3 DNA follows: TGTGCCATCAGTGAGTCGTCATACGAGCAGTACTTC.